This TCR beta chain was found in a study of blood T cell repertoires in COVID-19. About the research overall: COVID-19 samples, acute and convalescent, were from the United States, Italy and Spain. Sample material is recorded as cDNA or gDNA derived from T cells, B-cell-depleted T cells, or PBMCs.

CDR1 is MDHEN, CDR2 SYDVKM, per germline. The germline V and J ends were trimmed by 6 bases and 5 bases, with 10 bases remaining between them. The CDR3 is 13 amino acids. Per the authors' pipeline: Researchers report that nucleated cell counts were estimated from reference gene primer amplification. Only in-frame clones appear in the TCRdb table, and some are missing; sequencing was by immunoSEQ multiplex PCR. The V and J calls and clone size come from that table; D and trimming were worked out from the DNA. The sample has tens of thousands of clones; around four fifths are singletons. This TCR derives from a man aged 65-85 years with acute or convalescent COVID-19. The V call is TRBV28, the J call TRBJ2-2; a weak D match, TRBD1 (5 bases). The sample taken for sequencing was peripheral blood. CDR3 coding DNA: TGTGCCAGCAGGGGCAGGGTGACCGGGGAGCTGTTTTTT. This sequence encodes CASRGRVTGELFF.